The 28 T cell receptor beta chains listed next were all sequenced from one sample in a study of blood T cell repertoires in COVID-19. The data were produced by immunoSEQ multiplex PCR, yet TCRdb's version contains in-frame clones alone and is incomplete. This table has over 25,000 clones, roughly 85% appearing once. Sequenced: peripheral blood. The receptors were gathered from a man at least 80 years old with active COVID-19.

The V gene is TRBV18, the J gene TRBJ2-1; unclear D gene. Germline V gene sequence: CDR1 KGHSH, CDR2 LQKENI. The CDR3 has 14 residues. Trimming took 0 bases from V and 8 from J, leaving 11 bases between them. CDR3 loop: CASSPPSGSDEQFF. The CDR3 bases are TGTGCCAGCTCACCACCGTCCGGAAGCGATGAGCAGTTCTTC.

The V gene is TRBV9, the J gene TRBJ2-7, with TRBD1 identical over 7 bases. V dropped 4 bases and J dropped 4; count of bases not matched to a gene: 11. This CDR3 spans 15 amino acids. Per the germline V gene, CDR1 is SGDLS and CDR2 is YYNGEE. The CDR3 DNA sequence: TGTGCCAGCAGCATAGGACGGGACAGTATTTACGAGCAGTACTTC. It translates to CASSIGRDSIYEQYF.

The chain couples TRBV6-5 to TRBJ1-2; 9 positions match TRBD1. The CDR3 length is 12 residues. Germline-derived CDR1 and CDR2 are MNHEY and SVGAGI. For the CDR3, the DNA is TGTGCGACAGGGGGTAGGGGCTATGGCTACACCTTC. Amino acids: CATGGRGYGYTF.

The J gene is TRBJ2-7, the V gene TRBV5-3; D is ambiguous. TRBV5-3 is labeled an ORF, and its function is uncertain. The CDR3 covers 17 residues. V was clipped by 4 bases and J by 0 bases, with 20 bases between them. The CDR3 is CARSPTSIRESSYEQYF. The DNA of the CDR3 is TGTGCCAGAAGCCCGACTTCGATCAGAGAAAGCTCCTACGAGCAGTACTTC.

The V call is TRBV11-2, the J call TRBJ2-1; D is uncertain. Deletions cut 8 bases from V and 9 bases from J, with 11 bases between. CDR1 SGHAT and CDR2 FQNNGV come from the germline V gene. CDR3 length: 11 amino acids. The CDR3 here is CASRLRVEQFF. The CDR3, as DNA: TGTGCCAGCCGCCTCCGCGTTGAGCAGTTCTTC. The whole variable domain, remainder taken from reference TRBV11-2 and TRBJ2-1, is EAGVAQSPRYKIIEKRQSVAFWCNPISGHATLYWYQQILGQGPKLLIQFQNNGVVDDSQLPKDRFSAERLKGVDSTLKIQPAKLEDSAVYLCASRLRVEQFFGPGTRLTVL.

This chain links TRBV10-3 with TRBJ1-5, with D maybe TRBD1 (6 bases). Trimming left V 8 bases short and J 0 bases short, with 11 bases between. This CDR3 spans 14 amino acids. Germline V gene lookup returns CDR1 ENHRY and CDR2 SYGVKD. CDR3 bases: TGTGCCATCGGGGGCGCAACTAGCAATCAGCCCCAGCATTTT. The encoded protein is CAIGGATSNQPQHF.

CDR3 coding DNA: TGCGCCAGCAGCCAGTGGGCGCGGGACGAAAAACTGTTTTTT. The encoded protein is CASSQWARDEKLFF. The chain is built from TRBV4-1 and TRBJ1-4; D perhaps matches TRBD1 (5 bases). The length of the CDR3 is 14 residues. With 3 bases removed from V and 8 bases from J, the gap between germline ends came to 13 bases. Germline V lookup: CDR1 MGHRA, CDR2 YSYEKL.

V and J are TRBV19 and TRBJ2-3; 9 positions match TRBD2. The ends lost 2 bases at V and 5 bases at J; junction bases unmatched: 5. Germline CDR1 and CDR2: LNHDA and SQIVND (reference sequence). The CDR3 spans 15 residues. This CDR3 reads CASSISAGGQDTQYF. In DNA, the CDR3 is TGTGCCAGTAGTATATCTGCGGGGGGGCAAGATACGCAGTATTTT.

The genes are TRBV7-8 and TRBJ1-2; D is ambiguous. CDR1 is SGHVS and CDR2 is FQNEAQ in the germline V gene. Trimming left V 2 bases short and J 2 bases short, with 12 bases between. CDR3 length: 15 amino acids. CDR3 DNA: TGTGCCAGCAGCTTACGGGTGGCAGTAAACTATGGCTACACCTTC. Translated: CASSLRVAVNYGYTF.

The gene calls are TRBV30 and TRBJ1-1; D is ambiguous. Germline-derived CDR1 and CDR2 are GTSNPN and SVGIG (reference sequence). This CDR3 is built from 14 residues. Trimming removed 4 bases at V and 4 bases at J, with 16 bases between. In nucleotides, the CDR3 is TGTGCCTGGAACCCAAACGGGGTTATCACTGAAGCTTTCTTT. Encoded protein: CAWNPNGVITEAFF.

This chain connects TRBV7-9 to TRBJ1-2; possibly TRBD1 for D (5 bases). Germline CDR1 SEHNR, CDR2 FQNEAQ (reference sequence). The CDR3 loop spans 16 amino acids. Trimming cost V 3 bases and J 1 base, with 15 bases left between them. In nucleotides, the CDR3 is TGTGCCAGCAGCTTCCATCGTGGCGGGGGTAACTATGGCTACACCTTC. This encodes CASSFHRGGGNYGYTF.

This chain uses TRBV27 with TRBJ2-5; 8 nucleotides align to TRBD2. V lost 8 bases, J lost 9 bases, and 8 bases stayed unmatched. The CDR3 sequence is 12 residues long. Germline assignment: CDR1 MNHEY and CDR2 SMNVEV (reference sequence). The DNA of the CDR3 is TGTGCCAGCGCCCTTTCGGGGGGGGCCCAGTACTTC. This gives the protein CASALSGGAQYF.

The V and J genes are TRBV12-3 or TRBV12-4 and TRBJ1-1; D is unclear. This CDR3 has 12 residues. Trimming took 3 bases from V and 7 from J, leaving 9 bases between them. The CDR3 loop reads CASSFAAYEAFF. The CDR3 DNA reads TGTGCCAGCAGTTTTGCAGCGTATGAAGCTTTCTTT.

The rearrangement joins TRBV4-3 to TRBJ2-7; 8 bases fit TRBD2. CDR3 length: 15 amino acids. The germline gives CDR1 LGHNA, CDR2 YSLEER. J was trimmed by 3 bases and V by 2 bases; bases with no gene match: 6. The CDR3 DNA follows: TGCGCCAGCAGCCAAAGACTAGCGAGCCACTACGAGCAGTACTTC. Its translation is CASSQRLASHYEQYF.

This chain uses TRBV12-3 or TRBV12-4 with TRBJ1-2, with D maybe TRBD1 (6 bases). This CDR3 has 13 amino acids. The V and J ends lost 1 base and 4 bases respectively, with 7 bases between them. The CDR3 here is CASSLVGGYGYTF. The CDR3 nucleotides read TGTGCCAGCAGTTTAGTAGGGGGCTATGGCTACACCTTC.

The CDR3 reads CASSQLAGGPNEQFF. Written as DNA, the CDR3 is TGCGCCAGCAGCCAACTAGCGGGGGGGCCTAATGAGCAGTTCTTC. V gene TRBV4-1 combines with J gene TRBJ2-1; 12 bases fit TRBD2. With 2 bases clipped from V and 7 bases from J, the junction kept 3 bases outside the gene matches. CDR1 and CDR2 from the germline V gene are MGHRA and YSYEKL. The CDR3 has 15 residues.

V is TRBV2 and J is TRBJ1-1, with D possibly matching TRBD1 (5 bases). Trimming pared 6 bases from V and 6 bases from J, leaving 17 bases between. The CDR3 spans 14 residues. Per the germline V gene, CDR1 is SNHLY and CDR2 is FYNNEI. The CDR3 loop reads CASRYTVGGAEAFF. In nucleotides, the CDR3 is TGTGCCAGCAGATATACAGTGGGGGGAGCTGAAGCTTTCTTT.

A word on this clone: One junction end disagrees with the germline gene, perhaps due to a read error. V gene TRBV28 combines with J gene TRBJ2-7; 8 bases line up with TRBD1. CDR1 is MDHEN and CDR2 is SYDVKM in the germline V gene. The CDR3 has 10 amino acids. The CDR3 is CASSRDRHPF. The CDR3 nucleotides read TGTGCCAGCAGCCGGGACAGGCATCCTTTC.

The sample holds a few counts of this clone. V usage is TRBV10-3 and J usage is TRBJ2-7; tentative D call: TRBD1 (6 bases). CDR3 length: 14 residues. Germline CDR1 ENHRY, CDR2 SYGVKD. V was cut by 2 bases and J by 5 bases, with 13 bases left in between. CDR3 in DNA: TGTGCCATCAGTGAGCAGGGCAGGGGCGACGAGCAGTACTTC. The encoded protein is CAISEQGRGDEQYF.

The chain combines TRBV6-2 or TRBV6-3 with TRBJ2-1, with 13 bases lining up with TRBD2. V lost 6 bases and J lost 3; bases outside the gene matches: 11. CDR1 is MNHEY, CDR2 SVGEGT, per germline. The CDR3 contains 18 residues. CDR3 DNA sequence: TGTGCCAGCAGGCCTCCGACTAGCGGGGGGAGCAACTACAATGAGCAGTTCTTC. Translated, it gives CASRPPTSGGSNYNEQFF.

V and J are TRBV9 and TRBJ2-3, with D possibly being TRBD2 (6 bases). The CDR3 is made up of 16 amino acids. Trimming shortened V by 0 bases and J by 6 bases, and 17 bases separated the two germline ends. Germline V gives CDR1 SGDLS, CDR2 YYNGEE. The CDR3: CASSVDGAVGLDTQYF. The CDR3 nucleotides read TGTGCCAGCAGCGTAGATGGGGCCGTGGGACTGGATACGCAGTATTTT.

The J gene is TRBJ1-2, the V gene TRBV5-6, with TRBD1 identical over 8 bases. The trim removed 4 bases at V and 8 bases at J, leaving 13 bases unmatched. This CDR3 comprises 15 residues. Germline CDR1 is SGHDT and CDR2 is YYEEEE. CDR3 DNA sequence: TGTGCCAGCAGCAAAGGGACAGGCGTTGTGTTGGGCTACACCTTC. Its translation: CASSKGTGVVLGYTF.

V gene TRBV4-1 combines with J gene TRBJ2-1, with a tentative D call TRBD1 (5 bases). Per the germline V gene, CDR1 is MGHRA and CDR2 is YSYEKL. V lost 6 bases to trimming and J lost 5 bases, with 11 bases between them. The CDR3 spans 13 residues. The CDR3, as DNA: TGCGCCAGCAGACAGGACGGAAACAATGAGCAGTTCTTC. This sequence encodes CASRQDGNNEQFF.

The chain couples TRBV2 to TRBJ2-3; a weak D match, TRBD2 (6 bases). The length of the CDR3 is 14 residues. V dropped 10 bases and J dropped 1 base, with 15 bases sitting between them. CDR1 SNHLY and CDR2 FYNNEI come from the germline V gene. The CDR3 spells CANARDLGTDTQYF. CDR3 bases: TGTGCCAACGCCAGGGACTTGGGCACAGATACGCAGTATTTT.

CDR3 in DNA: TGTGCCATCAGTGAAAAGGGGAAACCAACTAATGAAAAACTGTTTTTT. It encodes CAISEKGKPTNEKLFF. The genes are TRBV10-3 and TRBJ1-4, with D perhaps TRBD1 (5 bases). Germline V gene sequence: CDR1 ENHRY, CDR2 SYGVKD. Trimming pared 3 bases from V and 0 bases from J, leaving 11 bases between. The CDR3 is 16 residues long.

The chain recombines TRBV4-2 with TRBJ2-3; 15 nucleotides align to TRBD2. V shed 2 bases, J shed 2 bases, and the junction held 11 bases outside the gene matches. This CDR3 has 20 amino acids. Germline CDR1 reads LGHNA; CDR2 reads YNFKEQ. The CDR3 loop is CASSQQTPGLAGGDTDTQYF. CDR3 sequence (DNA): TGTGCCAGCAGCCAACAAACTCCGGGACTAGCGGGGGGCGACACAGATACGCAGTATTTT.

This chain uses TRBV29-1 with TRBJ1-2, with 7 bases fitting TRBD1. CDR1 and CDR2 (germline): SQVTM, ANQGSEA. The CDR3 has 14 residues. V lost 1 base and J lost 7; bases outside the gene matches: 9. The CDR3 region is CSVEAPGRGSGYTF. CDR3 nucleotides: TGCAGCGTTGAAGCCCCGGGCAGGGGGTCTGGCTACACCTTC. Full variable domain (rest looked up from reference TRBV29-1 and TRBJ1-2): SAVISQKPSRDICQRGTSLTIQCQVDSQVTMMFWYRQQPGQSLTLIATANQGSEATYESGFVIDKFPISRPNLTFSTLTVSNMSPEDSSIYLCSVEAPGRGSGYTFGSGTRLTVV.

This clone was picked up one time. The chain carries TRBV2 and TRBJ2-5; TRBD2 aligns across 15 bases. This CDR3 is 15 amino acids long. The germline gives CDR1 SNHLY, CDR2 FYNNEI. J gave up 6 bases and V 4 bases, and 3 bases lay outside the gene matches. In DNA, the CDR3 is TGTGCCAGCAGTGGGACTAGCGGGGGGGCTAAGACCCAGTACTTC. It is translated as CASSGTSGGAKTQYF.